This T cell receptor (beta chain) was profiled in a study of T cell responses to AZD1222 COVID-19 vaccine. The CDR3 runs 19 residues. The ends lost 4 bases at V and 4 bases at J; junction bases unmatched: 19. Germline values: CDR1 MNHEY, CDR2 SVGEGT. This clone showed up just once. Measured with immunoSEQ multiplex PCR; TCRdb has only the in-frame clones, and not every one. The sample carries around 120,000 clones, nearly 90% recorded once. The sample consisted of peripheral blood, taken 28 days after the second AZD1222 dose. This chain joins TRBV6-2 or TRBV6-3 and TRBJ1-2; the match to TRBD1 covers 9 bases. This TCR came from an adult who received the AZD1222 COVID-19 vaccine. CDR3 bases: TGTGCCAGCAGTTTAAACACCGGGACAGGGAGCCCTAAGGGCTATGGCTACACCTTC. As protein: CASSLNTGTGSPKGYGYTF.